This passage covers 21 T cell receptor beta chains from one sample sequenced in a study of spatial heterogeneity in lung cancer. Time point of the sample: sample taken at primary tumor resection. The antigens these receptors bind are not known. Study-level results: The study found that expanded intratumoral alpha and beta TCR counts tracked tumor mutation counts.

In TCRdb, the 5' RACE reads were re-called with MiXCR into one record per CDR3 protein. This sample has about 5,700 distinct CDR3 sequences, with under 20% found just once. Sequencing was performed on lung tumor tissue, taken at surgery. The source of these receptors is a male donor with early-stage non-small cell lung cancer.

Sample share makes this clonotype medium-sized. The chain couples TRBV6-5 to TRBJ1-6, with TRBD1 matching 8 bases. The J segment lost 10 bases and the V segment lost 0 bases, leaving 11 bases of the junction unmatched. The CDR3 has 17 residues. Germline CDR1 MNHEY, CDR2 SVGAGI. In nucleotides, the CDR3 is TGTGCCAGCAGTTACTCCTGGACAGGGCTAGTAGGGTCACCCCTCCACTTT. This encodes CASSYSWTGLVGSPLHF.

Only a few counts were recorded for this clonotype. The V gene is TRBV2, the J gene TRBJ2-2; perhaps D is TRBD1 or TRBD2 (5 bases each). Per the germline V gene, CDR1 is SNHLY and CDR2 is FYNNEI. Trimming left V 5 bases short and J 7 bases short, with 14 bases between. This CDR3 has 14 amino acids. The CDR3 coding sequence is TGTGCCAGCAGTAGGGACGGCCTTCGCGGGGAGCTGTTTTTT. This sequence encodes CASSRDGLRGELFF.

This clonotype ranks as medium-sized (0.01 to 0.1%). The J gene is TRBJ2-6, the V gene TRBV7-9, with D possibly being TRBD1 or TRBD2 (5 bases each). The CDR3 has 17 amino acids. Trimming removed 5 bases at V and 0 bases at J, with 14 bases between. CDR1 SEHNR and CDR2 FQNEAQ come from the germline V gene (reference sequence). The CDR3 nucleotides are TGTGCCAGCAGCCCCGCAGGGAGTCTCTCTGGGGCCAACGTCCTGACTTTC. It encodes CASSPAGSLSGANVLTF.

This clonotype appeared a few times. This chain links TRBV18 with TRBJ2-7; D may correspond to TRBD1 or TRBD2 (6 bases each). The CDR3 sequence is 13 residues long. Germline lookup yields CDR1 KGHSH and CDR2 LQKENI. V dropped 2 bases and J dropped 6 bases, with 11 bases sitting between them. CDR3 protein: CASSPSGGFEQYF. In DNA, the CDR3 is TGTGCCAGCTCACCATCCGGGGGCTTCGAGCAGTACTTC.

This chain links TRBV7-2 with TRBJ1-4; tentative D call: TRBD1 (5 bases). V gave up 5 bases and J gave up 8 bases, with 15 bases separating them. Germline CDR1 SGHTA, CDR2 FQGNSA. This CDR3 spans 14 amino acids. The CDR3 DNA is TGTGCCAGCAGCCGGTCCACTGAGGGGGAAAAACTGTTTTTT. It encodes CASSRSTEGEKLFF.

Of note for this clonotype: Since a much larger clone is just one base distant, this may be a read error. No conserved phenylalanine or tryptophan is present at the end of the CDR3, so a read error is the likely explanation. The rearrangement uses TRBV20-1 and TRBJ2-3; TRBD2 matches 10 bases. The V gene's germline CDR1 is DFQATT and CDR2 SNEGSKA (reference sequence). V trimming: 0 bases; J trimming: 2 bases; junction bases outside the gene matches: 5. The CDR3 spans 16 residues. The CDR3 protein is CSARDGTSGATDTQYS. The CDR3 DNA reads TGCAGTGCTAGAGATGGCACTAGCGGGGCCACAGATACGCAGTATTCT.

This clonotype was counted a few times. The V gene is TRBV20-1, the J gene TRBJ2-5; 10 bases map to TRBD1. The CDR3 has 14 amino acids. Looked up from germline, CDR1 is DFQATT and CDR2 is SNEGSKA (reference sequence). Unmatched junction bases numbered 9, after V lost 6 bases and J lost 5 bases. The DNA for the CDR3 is TGCAGTGCCTCCCGACAGGGGGCTGGTGAGACCCAGTACTTC. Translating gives CSASRQGAGETQYF.

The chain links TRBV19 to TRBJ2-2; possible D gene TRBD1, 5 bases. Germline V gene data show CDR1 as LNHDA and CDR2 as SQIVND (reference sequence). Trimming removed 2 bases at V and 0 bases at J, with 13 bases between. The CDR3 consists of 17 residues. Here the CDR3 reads CASSIRRGGTNTGELFF. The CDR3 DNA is TGTGCCAGTAGTATAAGAAGGGGCGGAACGAACACCGGGGAGCTGTTTTTT.

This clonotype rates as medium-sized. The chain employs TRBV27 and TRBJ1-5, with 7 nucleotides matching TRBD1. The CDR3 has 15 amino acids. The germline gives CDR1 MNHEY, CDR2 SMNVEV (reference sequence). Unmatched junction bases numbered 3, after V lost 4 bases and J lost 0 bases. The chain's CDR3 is CASSSGTDSNQPQHF. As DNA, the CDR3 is TGTGCCAGCAGTTCCGGGACAGATAGCAATCAGCCCCAGCATTTT.

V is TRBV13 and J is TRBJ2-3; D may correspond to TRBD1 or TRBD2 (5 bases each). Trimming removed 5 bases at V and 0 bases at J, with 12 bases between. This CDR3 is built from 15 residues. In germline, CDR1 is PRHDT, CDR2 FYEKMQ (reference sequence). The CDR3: CASSRGDRSTDTQYF. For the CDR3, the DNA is TGTGCCAGCAGCCGAGGGGACCGAAGCACAGATACGCAGTATTTT.

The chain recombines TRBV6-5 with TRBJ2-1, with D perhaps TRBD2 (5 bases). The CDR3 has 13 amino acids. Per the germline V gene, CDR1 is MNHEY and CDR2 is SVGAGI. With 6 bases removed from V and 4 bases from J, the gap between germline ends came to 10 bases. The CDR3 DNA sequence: TGTGCCAGCAGACCGCCGGGATACAATGAGCAGTTCTTC. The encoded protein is CASRPPGYNEQFF.

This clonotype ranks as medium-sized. The CDR3, as DNA: TGTGCCAGCAGCCCGAAGGGGGGCCGATCCGGCGAGCAGTACTTC. It specifies CASSPKGGRSGEQYF. This sequence joins TRBV7-2 and TRBJ2-7, with D perhaps matching TRBD1 or TRBD2 (6 bases each). The CDR3 runs 15 residues. Germline-derived CDR1 and CDR2 are SGHTA and FQGNSA. Trimming removed 5 bases from V and 6 bases from J, with 20 bases in between.

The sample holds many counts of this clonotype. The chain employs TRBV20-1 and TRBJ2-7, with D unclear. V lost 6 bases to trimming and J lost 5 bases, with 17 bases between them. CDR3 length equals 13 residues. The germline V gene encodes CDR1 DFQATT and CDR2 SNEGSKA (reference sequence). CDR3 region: CSALDGRWDEQYF. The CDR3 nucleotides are TGCAGTGCCTTGGACGGCAGGTGGGACGAGCAGTACTTC.

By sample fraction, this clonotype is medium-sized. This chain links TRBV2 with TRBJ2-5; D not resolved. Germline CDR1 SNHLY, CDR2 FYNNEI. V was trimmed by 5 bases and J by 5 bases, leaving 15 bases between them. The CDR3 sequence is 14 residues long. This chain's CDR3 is CASSNRVPGETQYF. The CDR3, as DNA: TGTGCCAGCAGTAACCGGGTCCCCGGCGAGACCCAGTACTTC.

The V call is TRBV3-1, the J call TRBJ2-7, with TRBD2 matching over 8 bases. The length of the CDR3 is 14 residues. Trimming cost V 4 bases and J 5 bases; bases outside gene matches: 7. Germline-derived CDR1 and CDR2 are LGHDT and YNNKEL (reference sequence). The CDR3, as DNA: TGTGCCAGCAGCCCGCGGGGGGTTGGGAACGAGCAGTACTTC. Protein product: CASSPRGVGNEQYF.

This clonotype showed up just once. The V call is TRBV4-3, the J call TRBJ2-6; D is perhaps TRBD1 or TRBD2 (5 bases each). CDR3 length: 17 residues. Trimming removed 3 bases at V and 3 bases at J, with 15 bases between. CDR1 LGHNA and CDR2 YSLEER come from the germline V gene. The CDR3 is CASSQPIRGVGANVLTF. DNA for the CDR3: TGCGCCAGCAGCCAGCCCATCCGGGGCGTTGGGGCCAACGTCCTGACTTTC.

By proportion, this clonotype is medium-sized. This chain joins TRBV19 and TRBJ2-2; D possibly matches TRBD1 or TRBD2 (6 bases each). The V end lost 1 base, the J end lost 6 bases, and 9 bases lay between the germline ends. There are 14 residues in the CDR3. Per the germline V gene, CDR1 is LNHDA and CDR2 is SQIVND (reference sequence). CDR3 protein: CASSIVGGSGELFF. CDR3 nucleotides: TGTGCCAGTAGTATAGTGGGGGGCTCCGGGGAGCTGTTTTTT. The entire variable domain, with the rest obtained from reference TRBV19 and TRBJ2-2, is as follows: DGGITQSPKYLFRKEGQNVTLSCEQNLNHDAMYWYRQDPGQGLRLIYYSQIVNDFQKGDIAEGYSVSREKKESFPLTVTSAQKNPTAFYLCASSIVGGSGELFFGEGSRLTVL.

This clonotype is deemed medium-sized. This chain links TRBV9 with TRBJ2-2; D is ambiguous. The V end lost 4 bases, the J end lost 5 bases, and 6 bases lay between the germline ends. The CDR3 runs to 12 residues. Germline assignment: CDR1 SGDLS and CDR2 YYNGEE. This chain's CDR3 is CASSSRTGELFF. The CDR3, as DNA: TGTGCCAGCAGCTCCCGAACCGGGGAGCTGTTTTTT.

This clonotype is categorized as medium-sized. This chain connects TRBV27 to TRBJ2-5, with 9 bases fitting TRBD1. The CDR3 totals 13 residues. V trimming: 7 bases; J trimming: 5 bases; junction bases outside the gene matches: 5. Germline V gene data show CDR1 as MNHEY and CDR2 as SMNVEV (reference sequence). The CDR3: CASKTGGGETQYF. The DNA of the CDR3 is TGTGCCAGCAAAACAGGGGGCGGTGAGACCCAGTACTTC.

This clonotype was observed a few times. The CDR3 coding sequence is TGTGCCTGGAGGGGGGACGGGAATCAGCCCCAGCATTTT. This codes for CAWRGDGNQPQHF. The chain couples TRBV30 to TRBJ1-5; D might be TRBD1 (5 bases). Germline CDR1 reads GTSNPN; CDR2 reads SVGIG (reference sequence). Trimming stripped 3 bases from V and 4 bases from J, with 10 bases between. There are 13 residues in the CDR3.

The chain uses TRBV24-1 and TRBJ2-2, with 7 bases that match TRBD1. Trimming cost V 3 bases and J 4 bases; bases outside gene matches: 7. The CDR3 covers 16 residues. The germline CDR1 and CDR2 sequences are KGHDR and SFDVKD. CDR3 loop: CATSDPRQGFTGELFF. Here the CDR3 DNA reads TGTGCCACCAGTGATCCGAGACAGGGATTCACCGGGGAGCTGTTTTTT.